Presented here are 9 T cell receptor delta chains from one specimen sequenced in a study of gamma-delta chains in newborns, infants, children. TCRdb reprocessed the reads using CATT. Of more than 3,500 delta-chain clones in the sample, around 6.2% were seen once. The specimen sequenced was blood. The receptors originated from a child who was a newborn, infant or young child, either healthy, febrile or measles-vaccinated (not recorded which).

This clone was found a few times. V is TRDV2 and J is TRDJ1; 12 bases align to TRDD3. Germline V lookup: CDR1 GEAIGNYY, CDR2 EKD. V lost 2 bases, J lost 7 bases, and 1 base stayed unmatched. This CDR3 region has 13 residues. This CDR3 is CACDILGDTKLIF. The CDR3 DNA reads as TGTGCCTGTGACATACTGGGGGATACTAAACTCATCTTT.

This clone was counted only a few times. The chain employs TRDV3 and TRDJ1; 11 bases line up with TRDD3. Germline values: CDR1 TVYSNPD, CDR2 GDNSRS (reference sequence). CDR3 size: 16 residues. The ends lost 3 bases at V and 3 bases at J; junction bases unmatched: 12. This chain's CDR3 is CAFITGGGGYADKLIF. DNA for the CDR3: TGTGCCTTCATTACTGGAGGTGGGGGATACGCCGATAAACTCATCTTT.

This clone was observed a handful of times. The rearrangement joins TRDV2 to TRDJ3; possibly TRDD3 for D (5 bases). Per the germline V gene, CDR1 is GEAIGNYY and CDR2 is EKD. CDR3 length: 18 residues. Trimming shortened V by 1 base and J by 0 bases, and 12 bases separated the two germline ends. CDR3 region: CACDTSWESSWDTRQMFF. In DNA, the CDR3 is TGTGCCTGTGACACATCCTGGGAGAGCTCCTGGGACACCCGACAGATGTTTTTC.

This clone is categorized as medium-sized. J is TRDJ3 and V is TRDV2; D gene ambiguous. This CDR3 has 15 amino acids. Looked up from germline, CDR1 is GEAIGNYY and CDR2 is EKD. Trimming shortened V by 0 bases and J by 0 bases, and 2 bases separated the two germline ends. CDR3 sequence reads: CACDTVSWDTRQMFF. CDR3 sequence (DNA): TGTGCCTGTGACACCGTCTCCTGGGACACCCGACAGATGTTTTTC.

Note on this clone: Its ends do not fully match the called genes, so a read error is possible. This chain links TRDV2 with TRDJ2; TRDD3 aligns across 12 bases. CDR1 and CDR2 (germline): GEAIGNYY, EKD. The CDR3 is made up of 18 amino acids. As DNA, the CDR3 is TGTGCCTGTGACGGAATTGGACTGGGGGATACTTTGACAGCACAACGCTTCTTT. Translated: CACDGIGLGDTLTAQRFF.

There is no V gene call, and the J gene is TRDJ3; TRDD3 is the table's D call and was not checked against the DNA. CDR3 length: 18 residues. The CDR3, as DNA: TGTGCCTGTGCCTGGGTACTGGGGGATACCCTGTACACCCGACAGATGTTTTTC. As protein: CACAWVLGDTLYTRQMFF.

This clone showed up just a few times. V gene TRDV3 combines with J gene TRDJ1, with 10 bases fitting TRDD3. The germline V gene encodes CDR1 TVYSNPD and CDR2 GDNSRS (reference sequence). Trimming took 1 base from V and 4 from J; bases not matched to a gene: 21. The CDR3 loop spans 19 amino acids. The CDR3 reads CAFKTLHAELGDKGDKLIF. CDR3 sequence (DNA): TGTGCCTTTAAGACACTACATGCCGAGCTGGGGGATAAAGGCGATAAACTCATCTTT. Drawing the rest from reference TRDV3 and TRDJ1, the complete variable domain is CDKVTQSSPDQTVASGSEVVLLCTYDTVYSNPDLFWYRIRPDYSFQFVFYGDNSRSEGADFTQGRFSVKHILTQKAFHLVISPVRTEDSATYYCAFKTLHAELGDKGDKLIFGKGTRVTVEP.

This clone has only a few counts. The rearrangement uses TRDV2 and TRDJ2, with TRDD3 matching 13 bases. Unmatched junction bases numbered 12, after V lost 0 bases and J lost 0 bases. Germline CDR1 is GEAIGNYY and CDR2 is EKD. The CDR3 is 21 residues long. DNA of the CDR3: TGTGCCTGTGACACCGTGGAACTGGGGGATACGTTGGGTACTTTGACAGCACAACTCTTCTTT. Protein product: CACDTVELGDTLGTLTAQLFF.

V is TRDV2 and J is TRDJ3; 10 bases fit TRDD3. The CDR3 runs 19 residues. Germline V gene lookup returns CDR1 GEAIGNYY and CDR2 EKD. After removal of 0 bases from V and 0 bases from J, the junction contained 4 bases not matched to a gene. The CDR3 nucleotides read TGTGCCTGTGACACCACTGGGGGATCGCTCTCCTGGGACACCCGACAGATGTTTTTC. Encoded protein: CACDTTGGSLSWDTRQMFF.